This T cell receptor (beta chain) was captured by sequencing in a study of Ad26.COV2.S vaccination and SARS-CoV-2 variants. Background on the study: In the COV1001 trial, the donor was in the Ad26.COV2.S arm. The vaccine Ad26.COV2.S was put into the muscle once, or twice with 56 days between.

CDR3 length equals 14 residues. Between the trimmed V and J ends, which lost 5 bases and 5 bases, there was a span of 16 bases. From germline, CDR1 is SGHRS and CDR2 YFSETQ. Study-level results: Substantial response breadth was reportedly seen for spike-specific CD8+ and CD4+ T cells after vaccination.

Profiling relied on immunoSEQ multiplex PCR, and the TCRdb table lists in-frame clones only, not all of them. Found here are hundreds of thousands of clones, roughly 90% of them singletons; the top ten hold approximately 1.5%. On this clone: Its antigen is unidentified.

Noted treatment: about 20 received Ad26.COV2.S at low or high dose, single or two shots; five or six received placebo; per-sample allocation not given. Day 63 after the first injection of vaccine or placebo was the sampling time. This chain links TRBV5-1 with TRBJ2-5; D gene uncertain. The TCR sequence derives from a person between 18 and 65 years old who received the Ad26.COV2.S COVID-19 vaccine or a placebo. The sequencing here drew on peripheral blood, taken in a trial of Ad26.COV2.S vaccine versus placebo. The CDR3 nucleotides read TGCGCCAGCAGGGAGCTGTTCCTGGGGGAGACCCAGTACTTC. Amino acid sequence: CASRELFLGETQYF.